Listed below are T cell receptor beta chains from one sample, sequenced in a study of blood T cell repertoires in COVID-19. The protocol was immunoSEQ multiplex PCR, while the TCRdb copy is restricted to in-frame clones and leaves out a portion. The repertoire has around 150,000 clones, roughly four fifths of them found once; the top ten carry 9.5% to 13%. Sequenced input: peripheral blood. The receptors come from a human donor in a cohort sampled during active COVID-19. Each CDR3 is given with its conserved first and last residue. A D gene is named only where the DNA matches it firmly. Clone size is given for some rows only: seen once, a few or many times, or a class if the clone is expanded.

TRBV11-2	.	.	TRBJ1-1	CASRHRERTEAFF	TGTGCCAGCAGGCACAGGGAGCGCACTGAAGCTTTCTTT
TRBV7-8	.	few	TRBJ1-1	CASSARQARATEAFF	TGTGCCAGCAGCGCCCGACAGGCTCGGGCTACTGAAGCTTTCTTT
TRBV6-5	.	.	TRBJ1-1	CASSSMTGTEAFF	TGTGCCAGCAGCTCAATGACGGGGACTGAAGCTTTCTTT
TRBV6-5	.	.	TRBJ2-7	CASSLTEFYEQYF	TGTGCCAGCAGTTTAACAGAATTCTACGAGCAGTACTTC
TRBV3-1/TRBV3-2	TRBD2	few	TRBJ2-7	CASSQLSSGAYEQYF	TGTGCCAGCAGCCAATTGTCTAGCGGGGCTTACGAGCAGTACTTC
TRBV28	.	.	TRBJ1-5	CASSSGNQPQHF	TGTGCCAGCAGTTCCGGCAATCAGCCCCAGCATTTT
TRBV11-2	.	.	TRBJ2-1	CASSFSGADQGGRDEQFF	TGTGCCAGCAGCTTTTCAGGGGCGGACCAGGGGGGCAGGGATGAGCAGTTCTTC
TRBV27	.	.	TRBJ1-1	CASSSRTTGLGMNTEAFF	TGTGCCAGCAGTAGCCGGACTACAGGACTAGGGATGAACACTGAAGCTTTCTTT
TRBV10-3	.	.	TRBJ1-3	CAISEPPGMGNTIYF	TGTGCCATCAGTGAGCCTCCCGGGATGGGAAACACCATATATTTT
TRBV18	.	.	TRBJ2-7	CASHTGISSYEQYF	TGTGCCAGCCACACAGGGATTAGCTCCTACGAGCAGTACTTC
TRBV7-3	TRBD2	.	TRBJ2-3	CASSLAGAGNTQYF	TGTGCCAGCAGCCTAGCGGGAGCAGGCAATACGCAGTATTTT
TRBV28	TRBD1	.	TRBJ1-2	CASKPGTGLFYGYTF	TGTGCCAGCAAACCCGGGACAGGGTTATTCTATGGCTACACCTTC
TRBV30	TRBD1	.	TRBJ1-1	CAWSTPGQGNTEAFF	TGTGCCTGGAGTACCCCTGGACAGGGGAACACTGAAGCTTTCTTT
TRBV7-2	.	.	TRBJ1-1	CASKYRQAEAFF	TGTGCCAGCAAATACAGACAGGCTGAAGCTTTCTTT
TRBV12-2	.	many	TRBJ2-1	CASRLPGLAFTGEQFF	TGTGCAAGTCGCTTACCGGGACTAGCGTTTACCGGAGAGCAGTTCTTC
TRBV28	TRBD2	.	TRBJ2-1	CASSSVLATRGATYNEQFF	TGTGCCAGCAGTTCCGTACTAGCGACCCGAGGGGCTACCTACAATGAGCAGTTCTTC
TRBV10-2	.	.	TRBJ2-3	CASIAKSSTDTQYF	TGCGCCAGCATAGCGAAATCTAGCACAGATACGCAGTATTTT
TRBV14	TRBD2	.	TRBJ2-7	CASSQGGRASEQYF	TGTGCCAGCAGCCAGGGCGGGAGGGCCTCCGAGCAGTACTTC
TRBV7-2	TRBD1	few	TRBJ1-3	CASTYGQGGSTIYF	TGTGCCAGCACCTATGGGCAGGGGGGAAGCACCATATATTTT
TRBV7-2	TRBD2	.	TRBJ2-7	CASSLTSGVMEEQYF	TGTGCCAGCAGCTTAACGAGCGGGGTAATGGAAGAGCAGTACTTC
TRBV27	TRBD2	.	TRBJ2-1	CASSFGGDEQFF	TGTGCCAGCAGTTTTGGGGGGGATGAGCAGTTCTTC
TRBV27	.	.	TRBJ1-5	CASRLQGDGNQPQHF	TGTGCCAGCAGATTACAGGGCGACGGCAATCAGCCCCAGCATTTT
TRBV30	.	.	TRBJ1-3	CASDRSSGNTIYF	TGTGCCAGTGACCGGAGCTCTGGAAACACCATATATTTT
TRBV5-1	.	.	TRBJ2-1	CASSFSVSFQVPTMKQFF	TGCGCCAGCAGCTTCTCTGTGAGCTTCCAGGTTCCTACAATGAAGCAGTTCTTC